One sample yielded the 25 T cell receptor beta chains listed below, sequenced in a study of T-cell reconstitution after alpha-beta-depleted transplantation in children. Unique molecular identifiers were used in preparing the TCRbeta library. MiXCR was run by TCRdb on the PCR reads, yielding one entry per CDR3 protein. Here the sample spans 420,000 or so distinct CDR3 sequences, about a tenth being singletons. The sequenced sample was PBMCs from the stem cell graft donor, obtained from the stem cell graft. Every receptor here comes from a human donor who donated a stem cell graft to a child with acute myeloid leukemia.

The gene calls are TRBV20-1 and TRBJ2-3, with TRBD2 as a possible D gene (6 bases). The CDR3 extends over 12 amino acids. Trimming removed 6 bases at V and 5 bases at J, with 12 bases between. Germline CDR1 DFQATT, CDR2 SNEGSKA (reference sequence). This chain's CDR3 is CSAGLSEDTQYF. The CDR3 DNA reads as TGCAGTGCGGGACTCTCCGAAGATACGCAGTATTTT.

This clonotype was seen at least ten times. V gene TRBV12-3 or TRBV12-4 combines with J gene TRBJ2-2; perhaps TRBD1 as D (6 bases). The CDR3 contains 14 residues. Deletions cut 9 bases from V and 0 bases from J, with 11 bases between. This chain's CDR3 is CASSGTTNTGELFF. For the CDR3, the DNA is TGTGCCAGTTCCGGGACAACGAACACCGGGGAGCTGTTTTTT.

This clonotype showed up just a few times. The CDR3 sequence is CASSYSLGPNGYTF. In nucleotides, the CDR3 is TGTGCCAGCAGTTACTCGTTAGGACCCAATGGCTACACCTTC. This sequence joins TRBV6-5 and TRBJ1-2; D unresolved. CDR1 and CDR2 from the germline V gene are MNHEY and SVGAGI. Trimming stripped 0 bases from V and 6 bases from J, with 11 bases between. The CDR3 is made up of 14 amino acids.

In this sample, this clonotype turned up a few times. The chain has TRBV4-2 and TRBJ2-3, with no clear D. With 0 bases removed from V and 5 bases from J, the gap between germline ends came to 18 bases. Germline V gene lookup returns CDR1 LGHNA and CDR2 YNFKEQ. The CDR3 is made up of 17 amino acids. CDR3 coding DNA: TGTGCCAGCAGCCAAGAACTTTCGGCGACCCTAGGAGATACGCAGTATTTT. This codes for CASSQELSATLGDTQYF.

This clonotype was recorded a few times. The chain recombines TRBV9 with TRBJ2-7, with 8 bases fitting TRBD1. Unmatched junction bases numbered 9, after V lost 4 bases and J lost 0 bases. The CDR3 extends over 16 amino acids. The germline V gene has CDR1 SGDLS and CDR2 YYNGEE. This chain's CDR3 is CASSPRQGIYSYEQYF. The CDR3 nucleotides are TGTGCCAGCAGCCCCAGACAGGGGATATACTCCTACGAGCAGTACTTC.

This clonotype was recorded a few times. The chain joins TRBV7-9 to TRBJ2-4; TRBD2 matches at 13 bases. CDR3 size: 15 residues. V was pared by 5 bases and J by 6 bases, with 4 bases of the junction left unmatched. From germline, CDR1 is SEHNR and CDR2 FQNEAQ (reference sequence). CDR3 loop: CASSRTSGGVNIQYF. As DNA, the CDR3 is TGTGCCAGCAGCCGGACTAGCGGGGGAGTAAACATTCAGTACTTC.

This clonotype was seen ten or more times. This chain joins TRBV5-1 and TRBJ2-5; TRBD1 is a possible D gene (6 bases). With 4 bases removed from V and 11 bases from J, the gap between germline ends came to 15 bases. The CDR3 has 12 amino acids. The germline V gene encodes CDR1 SGHRS and CDR2 YFSETQ. The CDR3 is CASSGHPGQQYF. The CDR3 DNA is TGCGCCAGCAGCGGACATCCGGGACAACAGTACTTC.

This clonotype occurred a few times. This chain connects TRBV7-9 to TRBJ1-2; 7 bases align to TRBD1. Trimming at V came to 6 bases and at J to 6 bases, leaving 7 bases not matched to a gene. This CDR3 has 13 residues. Germline V CDR1 and CDR2: SEHNR, FQNEAQ (reference sequence). CDR3 sequence: CASSLGDSHGYTF. The CDR3 DNA reads as TGTGCCAGCAGTTTGGGGGACAGCCATGGCTACACCTTC.

V is TRBV20-1 and J is TRBJ2-1; D not resolved. Germline assignment: CDR1 DFQATT and CDR2 SNEGSKA (reference sequence). CDR3 length: 13 amino acids. Trimming removed 6 bases at V and 0 bases at J, with 9 bases between. In nucleotides, the CDR3 is TGCAGTGCAGGCGGCTACTCCTACAATGAGCAGTTCTTC. This gives the protein CSAGGYSYNEQFF.

This clonotype appeared a few times. This rearrangement joins TRBV16 to TRBJ1-5; D ambiguous. This CDR3 comprises 17 residues. Germline V gene lookup returns CDR1 KGHSY and CDR2 FQNENV. Trimming took off 2 bases at V and 5 bases at J, with 19 bases between the two ends. The CDR3 spells CASSQVRFSRGDQPQHF. The CDR3 coding sequence is TGTGCCAGCAGCCAAGTCCGATTCTCCCGCGGAGATCAGCCCCAGCATTTT.

This clonotype was recorded a few times. This chain uses TRBV25-1 with TRBJ2-2; the D call may be TRBD1 or TRBD2 (5 bases each). Germline CDR1 reads MGHDK; CDR2 reads SYGVNS. Trimming took 6 bases from V and 4 from J, leaving 18 bases between them. This CDR3 is 16 amino acids long. The CDR3 loop reads CASSPAGRGGTGELFF. The CDR3 DNA follows: TGTGCCAGCAGCCCAGCAGGGAGAGGCGGCACCGGGGAGCTGTTTTTT.

This clonotype has at least ten counts. This sequence joins TRBV9 and TRBJ2-1, with a possible D match to TRBD1 (5 bases). Germline V gene lookup returns CDR1 SGDLS and CDR2 YYNGEE. The length of the CDR3 is 15 residues. V dropped 4 bases and J dropped 4 bases, with 15 bases sitting between them. The CDR3 is CASSPTIRGYNEQFF. For the CDR3, the DNA is TGTGCCAGCAGCCCAACTATAAGGGGATACAATGAGCAGTTCTTC.

The gene calls are TRBV12-3 or TRBV12-4 and TRBJ2-5, with TRBD2 matching over 7 bases. The CDR3 covers 14 residues. V lost 2 bases, J lost 5 bases, and 5 bases stayed unmatched. The CDR3 DNA reads TGTGCCAGCAGTTTAAGACTAGCACTGGAGACCCAGTACTTC. Its translation: CASSLRLALETQYF.

This clonotype was seen a few times. The J gene is TRBJ2-4, the V gene TRBV6-5; 12 positions agree with TRBD1. J gave up 8 bases and V 1 base, and 3 bases lay outside the gene matches. Per the germline V gene, CDR1 is MNHEY and CDR2 is SVGAGI. The CDR3 has 15 amino acids. The CDR3: CASSYLGQGAYIQYF. The CDR3 DNA is TGTGCCAGCAGTTACTTGGGACAGGGGGCGTACATTCAGTACTTC.

The chain couples TRBV6-5 to TRBJ2-1, with D possibly being TRBD2 (7 bases). Germline-derived CDR1 and CDR2 are MNHEY and SVGAGI. This CDR3 has 13 residues. Trimming cost V 4 bases and J 14 bases, with 18 bases left between them. This CDR3 reads CASSSTGRGLEFF. CDR3 coding DNA: TGTGCCAGCAGTTCAACAGGGAGGGGATTGGAGTTCTTC.

The V and J genes are TRBV20-1 and TRBJ2-7; maybe TRBD2 (6 bases). The CDR3 extends over 13 amino acids. Germline values: CDR1 DFQATT, CDR2 SNEGSKA (reference sequence). V lost 1 base and J lost 4, with 11 bases in between. The DNA of the CDR3 is TGCAGTGCTAGAGGGGCGGGAAAATACGAGCAGTACTTC. This codes for CSARGAGKYEQYF.

This clonotype was detected many times. The J gene is TRBJ2-7, the V gene TRBV7-8, with D unclear. V was cut by 1 base and J by 0 bases, with 10 bases left in between. Germline V gene sequence: CDR1 SGHVS, CDR2 FQNEAQ. The CDR3 runs 15 residues. DNA for the CDR3: TGTGCCAGCAGCTTAGGGACGGTAAGCTCCTACGAGCAGTACTTC. Translated, it gives CASSLGTVSSYEQYF.

In its sample, this clonotype was seen many times. V gene TRBV6-2 or TRBV6-3 combines with J gene TRBJ2-4; unclear D gene. The ends were cut back, 7 bases at V and 8 bases at J, with 12 bases in the middle. Germline CDR1 MNHEY, CDR2 SVGEGT. The CDR3 totals 12 residues. This chain's CDR3 is CASTETRDIQYF. DNA for the CDR3: TGTGCCAGCACCGAGACACGGGACATTCAGTACTTC.

This rearrangement joins TRBV20-1 to TRBJ2-1; 11 bases align to TRBD2. The length of the CDR3 is 16 residues. V was clipped by 0 bases and J by 7 bases; unmatched bases: 8. Germline CDR1 DFQATT, CDR2 SNEGSKA (reference sequence). CDR3 loop: CSARDDTSGRENEQFF. The CDR3 DNA sequence: TGCAGTGCTAGAGATGATACTAGCGGGAGAGAAAATGAGCAGTTCTTC.

Only a few counts were recorded for this clonotype. This chain links TRBV7-9 with TRBJ1-5, with a weak D call TRBD1 (5 bases). In germline, CDR1 is SEHNR, CDR2 FQNEAQ (reference sequence). The ends were cut back, 1 base at V and 1 base at J, with 14 bases in the middle. This CDR3 is built from 17 residues. The CDR3 sequence: CASSLDQGGASNQPQHF. DNA for the CDR3: TGTGCCAGCAGCTTAGACCAGGGAGGGGCGAGCAATCAGCCCCAGCATTTT.

This clonotype was counted ten times or more. The chain employs TRBV12-3 or TRBV12-4 and TRBJ2-1; 10 bases line up with TRBD2. V lost 5 bases and J lost 7; bases outside the gene matches: 11. The CDR3 spans 16 residues. The CDR3 region has the DNA TGTGCCAGCAGTCCCGCCAGCGGGGGGGCCAGGAATGAGCAGTTCTTC. Translated: CASSPASGGARNEQFF.

This clonotype has more than one count but fewer than ten. V usage is TRBV3-1 and J usage is TRBJ2-1, with TRBD2 matching 15 bases. Looked up from germline, CDR1 is LGHDT and CDR2 is YNNKEL (reference sequence). V shed 3 bases, J shed 0 bases, and the junction held 6 bases outside the gene matches. The CDR3 spans 19 residues. The CDR3 loop is CASSHSGLAGGSSYNEQFF. The CDR3 coding sequence is TGTGCCAGCAGCCACTCCGGACTAGCGGGGGGGAGCTCCTACAATGAGCAGTTCTTC.

This chain uses TRBV6-1 with TRBJ1-5; D perhaps matches TRBD1 (6 bases). Trimming removed 9 bases at V and 0 bases at J, with 12 bases between. The germline CDR1 and CDR2 sequences are MNHNS and SASEGT. CDR3 length: 14 amino acids. The CDR3 DNA reads TGTGCCAGTCAAACAGGGAATAGCAATCAGCCCCAGCATTTT. It codes for CASQTGNSNQPQHF.

The rearrangement joins TRBV21-1 to TRBJ2-5; TRBD2, the table's D call, was not compared with the DNA. TRBV21-1 is a pseudogene locus. This CDR3 has 15 amino acids. The CDR3 sequence is CASSKEGLAQETQYF. The CDR3 DNA follows: TGTGCCAGCAGCAAAGAGGGACTAGCGCAAGAGACCCAGTACTTC.

The chain couples TRBV29-1 to TRBJ2-5; D is perhaps TRBD1 (6 bases). CDR1 is SQVTM, CDR2 ANQGSEA, per germline. V lost 7 bases and J 0 bases, leaving 12 bases between the germline ends. The CDR3 sequence is 13 residues long. CDR3 nucleotides: TGCAGCGCTCTGGACAGCCACCAAGAGACCCAGTACTTC. Translated, it gives CSALDSHQETQYF.